The clone carrying this T cell receptor beta chain was seen a handful of times. Antigen specificity is unknown. The sample comes from a study of CD8 T cells in ankylosing spondylitis. Broader study findings: Clones linked with disease were CD8+ and fairly uncommon in the peripheral blood.

Unmatched junction bases numbered 4, after V lost 5 bases and J lost 2 bases. Germline V gives CDR1 LNHNV, CDR2 YYDKDF (reference sequence). This CDR3 is 15 amino acids long. TCRdb called the 5' RACE reads again in MiXCR, with one record for every CDR3 protein. This table holds fewer than 250,000 distinct CDR3 sequences, roughly a tenth found once. This clonotype was obtained from a male donor with ankylosing spondylitis or in good health (not recorded which). Sequencing used blood, either unsorted or a sorted T cell fraction (not recorded which). This sequence joins TRBV15 and TRBJ1-5; 9 positions agree with TRBD1. CDR3 nucleotides: TGTGCCACCAGCCGACAGGGGGTCGGCAATCAGCCCCAGCATTTT. It codes for CATSRQGVGNQPQHF.